This entry describes one T cell receptor (beta chain). Its antigen remains unknown. PCR amplification relied on 60 Vbeta primers (plus 13 Jbeta primers). Original processing notes: Later, an analysis found around 77 million unique TCR beta chains, and roughly 10 million of these were shared. The assay was immunoSEQ multiplex PCR, and TCRdb's table has in-frame clones only and misses some. The V and J calls and clone size were taken over from that table, and D and trimming were inferred from the DNA. The repertoire consists of some 100,000 clones, with more than 65% occurring once and the leading ten covering around 1.2%. These data belong to a study of cytomegalovirus exposure and HLA in healthy donors. General study points: Presence/absence results assume similar sequencing depth per donor, which may not hold. Cytomegalovirus-associated TCR beta chains were listed, numbering more than 150.

The sample consisted of PBMCs. The sequence derives from a woman in her late teens or twenties in good health and CMV-seronegative.

The CDR3 sequence: CASSQPSGGEQYF. The CDR3 DNA reads TGCGCCAGCAGCCAACCTTCCGGGGGAGAGCAGTACTTC. The chain is built from TRBV4-3 and TRBJ2-7; TRBD2 is a possible D gene (6 bases). The CDR3 is 13 amino acids. CDR1 is LGHNA, CDR2 YSLEER, per germline. The V and J ends lost 2 bases and 7 bases respectively, with 12 bases between them.